This record concerns one TCR beta chain sequence. The participants were between roughly 18 and 90 years old and came from 24 US areas. The data are from a study of blood T cell repertoires in COVID-19. The overall study: Donors in the United States, Italy and Spain gave samples during acute or convalescent COVID-19.

Authors' processing steps: It was from reference gene primer amplification that nucleated cell counts were estimated. Profiling relied on immunoSEQ multiplex PCR, and the TCRdb table lists in-frame clones only, not all of them. The V and J calls and clone size come from that table; D and trimming were worked out from the DNA. The repertoire consists of under 200,000 clones, with 75% to 90% occurring once and the leading ten covering approximately 13%. Input material: PBMCs or T cells enriched from blood (not recorded which). This sequence was found in a woman in her sixties who had recovered from COVID-19.

The CDR3 nucleotides are TGTGCCAGCAGCCAAGGGCTAGCGGGAGGAGGTGAGCAGTACTTC. Its translation: CASSQGLAGGGEQYF. The chain links TRBV4-2 to TRBJ2-7, with 11 bases matching TRBD2. Germline loops: CDR1 LGHNA, CDR2 YNFKEQ. This CDR3 is built from 15 residues. Unmatched junction bases numbered 6, after V lost 1 base and J lost 7 bases.